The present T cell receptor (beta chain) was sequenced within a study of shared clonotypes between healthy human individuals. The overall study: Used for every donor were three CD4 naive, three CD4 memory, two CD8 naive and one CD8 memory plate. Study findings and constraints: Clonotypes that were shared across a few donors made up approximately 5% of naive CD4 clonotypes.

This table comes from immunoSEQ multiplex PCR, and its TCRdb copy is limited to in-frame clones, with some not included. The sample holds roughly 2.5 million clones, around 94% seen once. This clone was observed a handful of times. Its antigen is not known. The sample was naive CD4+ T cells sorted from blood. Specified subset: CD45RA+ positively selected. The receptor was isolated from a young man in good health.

The CDR3 sequence is CASTTGQMNYGYTF. CDR3 DNA: TGTGCCAGCACCACCGGACAGATGAACTATGGCTACACCTTC. This rearrangement joins TRBV5-4 to TRBJ1-2; a weak D match, TRBD1 (6 bases). V dropped 6 bases and J dropped 2 bases, with 14 bases sitting between them. The CDR3 extends over 14 amino acids. Germline lookup yields CDR1 SGHNT and CDR2 YYREEE (reference sequence). Based on the CDR3 plus reference TRBV5-4 and TRBJ1-2, the full variable domain is ETGVTQSPTHLIKTRGQQVTLRCSSQSGHNTVSWYQQALGQGPQFIFQYYREEENGRGNFPPRFSGLQFPNYSSELNVNALELDDSALYLCASTTGQMNYGYTFGSGTRLTVV.